The T cell receptor (beta chain) described here comes from a study of PD-1 blockade in mismatch repair-deficient tumors. All patients were mismatch repair deficient, assessed by either PCR or immunohistochemistry. Assay: immunoSEQ multiplex PCR; the TCRdb copy retains only in-frame clones and omits some. This sample carries roughly 34,000 clones, approximately 80% of them seen once, and the ten largest clones take about 3.4%. The CDR3 is 16 residues long. CDR1 and CDR2 (germline): LNHDA, SQIVND (reference sequence). The V segment lost 4 bases and the J segment 5 bases; nucleotides outside the gene matches: 10.

The sample in question was PBMCs, obtained approximately 6 weeks after starting pembrolizumab. This receptor was taken from an adult with mismatch repair-deficient cancer. The V call is TRBV19, the J call TRBJ2-7, with 11 bases fitting TRBD2. This chain's CDR3 is CASSTQLAGGRNEQYF. DNA of the CDR3: TGTGCCAGTAGTACCCAGCTAGCGGGAGGCAGGAACGAGCAGTACTTC.